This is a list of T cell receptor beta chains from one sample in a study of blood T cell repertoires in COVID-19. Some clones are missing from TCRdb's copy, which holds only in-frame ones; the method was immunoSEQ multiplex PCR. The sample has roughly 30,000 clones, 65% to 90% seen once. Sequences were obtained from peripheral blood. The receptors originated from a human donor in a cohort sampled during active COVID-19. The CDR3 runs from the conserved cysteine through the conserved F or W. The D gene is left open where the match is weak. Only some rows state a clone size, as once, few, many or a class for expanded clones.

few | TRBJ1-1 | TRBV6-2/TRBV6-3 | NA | CASSPRRSWRTEAFF | TGTGCCAGCAGCCCTCGGAGATCGTGGCGCACTGAAGCTTTCTTT
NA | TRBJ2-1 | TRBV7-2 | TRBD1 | CASSLRWDRVAHNEQFF | TGTGCCAGCAGCCTTCGTTGGGACAGGGTAGCTCACAATGAGCAGTTCTTC
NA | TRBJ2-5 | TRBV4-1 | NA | CASSHRFSQETQYF | TGCGCCAGCAGCCATAGATTTAGCCAAGAGACCCAGTACTTC
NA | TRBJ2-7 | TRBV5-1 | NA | CASRTTGTSYEQYF | TGCGCCAGCAGGACGACAGGTACTTCCTACGAGCAGTACTTC
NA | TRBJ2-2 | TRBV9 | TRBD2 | CASSVASGGPPGELFF | TGTGCCAGCAGCGTAGCTAGCGGGGGGCCCCCCGGGGAGCTGTTTTTT
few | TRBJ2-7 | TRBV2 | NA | CASKSILNSYEQYF | TGTGCCAGCAAGAGTATCCTTAACTCCTACGAGCAGTACTTC
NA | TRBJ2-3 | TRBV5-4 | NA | CASSFRGEPSTDTQYF | TGTGCCAGCAGCTTTCGGGGAGAGCCTAGCACAGATACGCAGTATTTT
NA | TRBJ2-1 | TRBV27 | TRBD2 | CASRLAGELYNEQFF | TGTGCCAGCAGACTAGCGGGGGAACTCTACAATGAGCAGTTCTTC
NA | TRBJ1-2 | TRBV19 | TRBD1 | CASSMDRGPNYGYTF | TGTGCCAGTAGTATGGACAGGGGCCCTAACTATGGCTACACCTTC
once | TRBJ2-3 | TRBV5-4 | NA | CASSTDSSTDTQYF | TGTGCCAGCAGCACGGACAGCTCCACAGATACGCAGTATTTT
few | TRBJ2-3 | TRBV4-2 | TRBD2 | CASSQDLRGGLGDTQYF | TGTGCCAGCAGCCAAGATTTGCGGGGGGGCCTGGGAGATACGCAGTATTTT
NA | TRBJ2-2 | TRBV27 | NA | CASSLTRLERRELFF | TGTGCCAGCAGTTTAACCCGCCTAGAGCGCCGGGAGCTGTTTTTT
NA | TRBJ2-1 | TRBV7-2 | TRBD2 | CASGTIAGAYNEQFF | TGTGCCAGCGGGACGATAGCGGGGGCCTACAATGAGCAGTTCTTC
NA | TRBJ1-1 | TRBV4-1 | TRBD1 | CASSYGQGRMNTEAFF | TGCGCCAGCAGCTATGGACAGGGGAGGATGAACACTGAAGCTTTCTTT
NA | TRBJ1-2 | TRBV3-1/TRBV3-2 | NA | CASSQARHLRWAGYTF | TGTGCCAGCAGCCAAGCAAGACACCTAAGATGGGCTGGCTACACCTTC
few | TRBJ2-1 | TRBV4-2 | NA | CASSQGGGLEQFF | TGTGCCAGCAGCCAAGGAGGAGGGTTGGAGCAGTTCTTC
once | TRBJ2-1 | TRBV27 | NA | CASSLSSNEQFF | TGTGCCAGCAGTTTATCTAGCAATGAGCAGTTCTTC
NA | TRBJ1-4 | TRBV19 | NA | CASSIGTPTNEKLFF | TGTGCCAGTAGTATAGGGACACCAACTAATGAAAAACTGTTTTTT
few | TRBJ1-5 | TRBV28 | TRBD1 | CASSWGGQVGQPQHF | TGTGCCAGCAGTTGGGGGGGACAGGTAGGTCAGCCCCAGCATTTT
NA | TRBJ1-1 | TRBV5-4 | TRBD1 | CASAQDRAGTEAFF | TGTGCCAGCGCCCAGGACAGGGCGGGCACTGAAGCTTTCTTT
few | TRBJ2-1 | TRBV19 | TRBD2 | CASSIVSGGDQFF | TGTGCCAGTAGTATAGTATCGGGGGGGGACCAGTTCTTC
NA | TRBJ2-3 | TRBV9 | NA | CASSEQSTRMSDTQYF | TGTGCCAGCAGCGAGCAAAGTACTAGGATGTCAGATACGCAGTATTTT
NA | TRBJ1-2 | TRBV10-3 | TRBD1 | CAISAPTGGRGYTF | TGTGCCATCAGTGCTCCGACAGGGGGCCGTGGCTACACCTTC
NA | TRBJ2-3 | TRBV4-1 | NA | CASSPTATDTQYF | TGCGCCAGCAGTCCGACAGCAACAGATACGCAGTATTTT
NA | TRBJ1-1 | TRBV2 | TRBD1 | CASKGPTGAFTEAFF | TGTGCCAGCAAGGGTCCGACAGGGGCATTCACTGAAGCTTTCTTT
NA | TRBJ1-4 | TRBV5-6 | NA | CASSSGDGGEKLFF | TGTGCCAGCAGCTCGGGGGACGGTGGAGAAAAACTGTTTTTT
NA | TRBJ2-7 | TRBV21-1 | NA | CASSKGAGLDEQYF | TGTGCCAGCAGCAAAGGTGCAGGGCTCGACGAGCAGTACTTC
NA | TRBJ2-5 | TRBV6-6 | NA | CASSHRVQETQYF | TGTGCCAGCAGTCACAGGGTACAAGAGACCCAGTACTTC
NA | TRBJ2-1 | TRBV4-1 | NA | CASSQDPGTLNEQFF | TGCGCCAGCAGCCAAGATCCCGGGACTCTCAATGAGCAGTTCTTC
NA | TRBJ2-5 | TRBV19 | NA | CASRPGQNQETQYF | TGTGCCAGTAGGCCGGGACAAAACCAAGAGACCCAGTACTTC
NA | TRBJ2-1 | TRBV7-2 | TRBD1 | CASTLARQGALYNEQFF | TGTGCCAGCACCTTAGCCCGGCAGGGGGCGCTTTACAATGAGCAGTTCTTC
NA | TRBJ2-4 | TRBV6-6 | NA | CASSPGVKNIQYF | TGTGCCAGCAGCCCAGGGGTAAAAAACATTCAGTACTTC
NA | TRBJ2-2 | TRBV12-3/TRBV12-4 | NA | CASSFKNTGELFF | TGTGCCAGCAGTTTCAAGAACACCGGGGAGCTGTTTTTT
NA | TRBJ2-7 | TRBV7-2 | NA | CASSLVAQGGYEQYF | TGTGCCAGCAGCTTAGTGGCACAGGGGGGGTACGAGCAGTACTTC
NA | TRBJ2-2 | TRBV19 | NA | CASSAGIGTGELFF | TGTGCCAGTAGTGCAGGGATAGGCACCGGGGAGCTGTTTTTT
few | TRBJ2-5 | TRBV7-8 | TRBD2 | CASSPGIAGGKETQYF | TGTGCCAGCAGCCCTGGAATAGCGGGGGGCAAAGAGACCCAGTACTTC
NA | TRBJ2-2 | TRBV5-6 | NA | CASSRGTGELFF | TGTGCCAGCTCCCGGGGGACCGGGGAGCTGTTTTTT
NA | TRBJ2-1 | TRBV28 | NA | CASSLIGGAQGQFF | TGTGCCAGCAGTTTAATCGGCGGTGCCCAAGGGCAGTTCTTC
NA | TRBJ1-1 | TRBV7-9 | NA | CASSLGANTEAFF | TGTGCCAGCAGCTTAGGGGCCAACACTGAAGCTTTCTTT
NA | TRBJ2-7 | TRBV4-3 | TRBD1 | CASSQTGSPYEQYF | TGCGCCAGCAGCCAGACAGGGAGCCCCTACGAGCAGTACTTC
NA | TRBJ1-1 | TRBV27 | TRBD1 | CASRGMGTGQGEAFF | TGTGCCAGCAGGGGGATGGGGACAGGACAAGGTGAAGCTTTCTTT
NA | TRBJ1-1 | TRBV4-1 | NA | CASSLESRVNTEAFF | TGCGCCAGCAGCCTGGAGAGCAGGGTGAACACTGAAGCTTTCTTT
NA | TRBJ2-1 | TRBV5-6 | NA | CASSRGYNEQFF | TGTGCCAGCAGCCGGGGCTACAATGAGCAGTTCTTC
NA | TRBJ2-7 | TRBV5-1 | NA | CASSLSGLYEQYF | TGCGCCAGCAGCTTGTCAGGTCTCTACGAGCAGTACTTC
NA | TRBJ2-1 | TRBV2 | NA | CATQSGEINEQFF | TGTGCCACACAAAGCGGAGAGATTAATGAGCAGTTCTTC
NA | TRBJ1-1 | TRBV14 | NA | CASSEQGNTEAFF | TGTGCCAGCTCGGAACAGGGAAACACTGAAGCTTTCTTT
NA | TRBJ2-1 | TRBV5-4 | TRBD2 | CASSSGVAGADYNEQFF | TGTGCCAGCAGCTCGGGGGTAGCGGGGGCCGACTACAATGAGCAGTTCTTC
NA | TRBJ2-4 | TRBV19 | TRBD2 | CASSMSGGNKNIQYF | TGTGCCAGTAGTATGAGCGGGGGTAACAAAAACATTCAGTACTTC
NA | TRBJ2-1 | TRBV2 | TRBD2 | CASSEGGTSGTNEQFF | TGTGCCAGCAGTGAGGGTGGGACTAGCGGGACAAATGAGCAGTTCTTC
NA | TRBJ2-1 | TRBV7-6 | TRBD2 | CASSSLTSGGAGEQFF | TGTGCCAGCAGCTCTCTGACTAGCGGGGGGGCGGGTGAGCAGTTCTTC
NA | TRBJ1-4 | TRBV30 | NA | CAWGRTGISEKLFF | TGTGCCTGGGGCCGGACGGGGATTAGTGAAAAACTGTTTTTT
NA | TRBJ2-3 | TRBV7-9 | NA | CASSPGWSTDTQYF | TGTGCCAGCAGCCCAGGATGGAGCACAGATACGCAGTATTTT
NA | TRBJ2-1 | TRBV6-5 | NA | CASSYSNLPPGHEQFF | TGTGCCAGCAGTTACTCGAATCTCCCTCCAGGGCATGAGCAGTTCTTC
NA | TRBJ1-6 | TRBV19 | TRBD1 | CASHTTKGTGDSPLHF | TGTGCCAGCCACACCACCAAGGGGACAGGAGATTCACCCCTCCACTTT